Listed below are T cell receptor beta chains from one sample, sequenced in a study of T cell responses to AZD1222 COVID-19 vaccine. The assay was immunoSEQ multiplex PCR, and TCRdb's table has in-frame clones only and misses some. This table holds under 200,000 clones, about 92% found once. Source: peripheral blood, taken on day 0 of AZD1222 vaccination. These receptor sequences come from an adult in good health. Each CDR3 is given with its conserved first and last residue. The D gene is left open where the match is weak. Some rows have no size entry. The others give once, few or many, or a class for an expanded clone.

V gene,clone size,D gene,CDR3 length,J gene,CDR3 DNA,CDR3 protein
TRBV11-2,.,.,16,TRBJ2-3,TGTGCCAGCAGCTTGGGGGTTCTAGCGTCCACAGATACGCAGTATTTT,CASSLGVLASTDTQYF
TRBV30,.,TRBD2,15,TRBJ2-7,TGTGCCTGGATTCCCCGACTAGCGGAGTCCTACGAGCAGTACTTC,CAWIPRLAESYEQYF
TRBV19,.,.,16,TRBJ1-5,TGTGCCAGTATCCCAGGGCTACTTCAGACAGGACAGCCCCAGCATTTT,CASIPGLLQTGQPQHF
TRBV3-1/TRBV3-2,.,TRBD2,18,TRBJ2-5,TGTGCCAGCAGCCAGGGATTGGTAGCGGGAGGGGCAGAAGAGACCCAGTACTTC,CASSQGLVAGGAEETQYF
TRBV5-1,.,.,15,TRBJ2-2,TGCGCCAGCACCAAAGTCTCCGGGAACACCGGGGAGCTGTTTTTT,CASTKVSGNTGELFF
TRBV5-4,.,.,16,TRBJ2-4,TGTGCCAGCAGCCCCGGATCGACCCTAGCCAAAAACATTCAGTACTTC,CASSPGSTLAKNIQYF
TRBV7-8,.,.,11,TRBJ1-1,TGTGCCAGCAGCTCCTCCCTTCGAGCTTTCTTT,CASSSSLRAFF
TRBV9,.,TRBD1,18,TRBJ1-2,TGTGCCAGCAGCGTGCATTCGGACAGGGGATTCCAAGGCTATGGCTACACCTTC,CASSVHSDRGFQGYGYTF
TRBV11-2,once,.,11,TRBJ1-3,TGTGCAGTCGCCTCTGGAAACACCATATATTTT,CAVASGNTIYF
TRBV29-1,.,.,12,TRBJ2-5,TGCAGCGTTGAACCCGGCGGGAAGACCCAGTACTTC,CSVEPGGKTQYF
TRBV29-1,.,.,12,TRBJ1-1,TGCAGCGTTGCAGGGAAAAACACTGAAGCTTTCTTT,CSVAGKNTEAFF
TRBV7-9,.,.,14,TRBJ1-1,TGTGCCAGCAGCACCGAGGGGCAGGCGTTAAGACGGTTCTTT,CASSTEGQALRRFF
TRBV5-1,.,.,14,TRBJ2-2,TGCGCCAGCAGCCAGGAGGACGGAACCGGGGAGCTGTTTTTT,CASSQEDGTGELFF
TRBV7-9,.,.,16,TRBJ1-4,TGTGCCAGCAGCCAAGACAGGTGGGAAACTAATGAAAAACTGTTTTTT,CASSQDRWETNEKLFF
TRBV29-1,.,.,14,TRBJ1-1,TGCAGCGCTGACCGGGCCGCGCTGGGGACTGAAGCTTTCTTT,CSADRAALGTEAFF
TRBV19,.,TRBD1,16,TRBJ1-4,TGTGCCAGTAGTATACGCCAGGGGGCCGCTAATGAAAAACTGTTTTTT,CASSIRQGAANEKLFF
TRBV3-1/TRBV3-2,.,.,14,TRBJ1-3,TGTGCCAGCAGCCAAGATTATTCTGGAAACACCATATATTTT,CASSQDYSGNTIYF